This TCR beta chain was identified during a study of lymphopenia after photon versus proton radiotherapy. Per the germline V gene, CDR1 is MGHRA and CDR2 is YSYEKL. This CDR3 comprises 16 residues. Trimming shortened V by 4 bases and J by 8 bases, and 22 bases separated the two germline ends. Assay: immunoSEQ multiplex PCR; the TCRdb copy retains only in-frame clones and omits some. The data contain around 20,000 clones, approximately 81% of them singletons. This sequence joins TRBV4-1 and TRBJ2-3; D remains ambiguous. The sequences come from peripheral blood, collected from a patient treated with photon-based radiotherapy. This TCR derives from a man in his sixties with pancreatic cancer. The CDR3 region has the DNA TGCGCCAGCAGCCCGGGTGCCGTGGCTAAAAGTCCTACGCAGTATTTT. Its translation: CASSPGAVAKSPTQYF.